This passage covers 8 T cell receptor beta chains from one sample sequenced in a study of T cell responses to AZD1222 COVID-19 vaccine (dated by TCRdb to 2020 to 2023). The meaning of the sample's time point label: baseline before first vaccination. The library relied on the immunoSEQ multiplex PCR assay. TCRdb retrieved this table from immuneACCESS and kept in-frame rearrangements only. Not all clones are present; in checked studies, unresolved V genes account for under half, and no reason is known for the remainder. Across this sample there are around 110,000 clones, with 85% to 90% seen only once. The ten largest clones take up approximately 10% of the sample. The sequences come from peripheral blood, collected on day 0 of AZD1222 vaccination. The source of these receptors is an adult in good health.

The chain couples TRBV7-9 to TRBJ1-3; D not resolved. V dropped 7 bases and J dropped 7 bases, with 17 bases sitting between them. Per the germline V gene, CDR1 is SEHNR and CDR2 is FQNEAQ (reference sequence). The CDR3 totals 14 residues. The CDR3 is CASIPGRVGNTIYF. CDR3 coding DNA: TGTGCCAGCATCCCGGGCCGAGTGGGGAACACCATATATTTT.

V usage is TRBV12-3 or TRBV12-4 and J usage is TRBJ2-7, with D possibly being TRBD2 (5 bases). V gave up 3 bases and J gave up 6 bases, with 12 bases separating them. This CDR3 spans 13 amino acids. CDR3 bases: TGTGCCAGCAGTTTTGACGGACGGGGCGAGCAGTACTTC. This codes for CASSFDGRGEQYF.

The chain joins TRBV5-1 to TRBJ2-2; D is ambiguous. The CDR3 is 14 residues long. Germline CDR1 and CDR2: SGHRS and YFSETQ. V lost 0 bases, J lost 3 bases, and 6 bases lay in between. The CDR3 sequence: CASSLVTDTGELFF. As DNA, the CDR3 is TGCGCCAGCAGCTTGGTTACAGACACCGGGGAGCTGTTTTTT.

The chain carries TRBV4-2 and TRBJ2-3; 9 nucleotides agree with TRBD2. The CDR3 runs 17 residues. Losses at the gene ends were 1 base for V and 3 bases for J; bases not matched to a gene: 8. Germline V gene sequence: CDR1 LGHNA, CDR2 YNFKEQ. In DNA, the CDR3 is TGTGCCAGCAGCCAAGCCTGGCGGGGGGGCTCGACAGATACGCAGTATTTT. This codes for CASSQAWRGGSTDTQYF.

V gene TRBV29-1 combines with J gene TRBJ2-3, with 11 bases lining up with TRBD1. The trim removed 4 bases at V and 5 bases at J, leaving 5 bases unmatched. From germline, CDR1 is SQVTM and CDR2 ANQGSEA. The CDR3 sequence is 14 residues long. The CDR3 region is CSVVGQGAGDTQYF. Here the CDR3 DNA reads TGCAGCGTTGTCGGACAGGGGGCTGGAGATACGCAGTATTTT.

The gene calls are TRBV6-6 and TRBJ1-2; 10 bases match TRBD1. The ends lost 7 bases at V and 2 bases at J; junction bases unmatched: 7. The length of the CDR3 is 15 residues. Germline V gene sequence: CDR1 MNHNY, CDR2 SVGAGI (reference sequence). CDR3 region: CASKGGQGVNYGYTF. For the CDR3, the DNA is TGTGCCAGCAAAGGCGGACAGGGGGTAAACTATGGCTACACCTTC.

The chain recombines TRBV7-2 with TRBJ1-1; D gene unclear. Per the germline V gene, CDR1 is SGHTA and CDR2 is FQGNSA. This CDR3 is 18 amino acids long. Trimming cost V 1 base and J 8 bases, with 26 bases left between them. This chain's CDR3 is CASSLGHMGSTLSSEAFF. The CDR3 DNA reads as TGTGCCAGCAGCTTAGGCCATATGGGCAGTACTCTATCTTCGGAAGCTTTCTTT.

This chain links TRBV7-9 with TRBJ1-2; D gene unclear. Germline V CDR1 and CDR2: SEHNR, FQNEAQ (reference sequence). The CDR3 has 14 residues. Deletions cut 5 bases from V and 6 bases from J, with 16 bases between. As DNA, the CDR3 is TGTGCCAGCAGCCGCCCCGACCTCGGGGATGGCTACACCTTC. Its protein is CASSRPDLGDGYTF.